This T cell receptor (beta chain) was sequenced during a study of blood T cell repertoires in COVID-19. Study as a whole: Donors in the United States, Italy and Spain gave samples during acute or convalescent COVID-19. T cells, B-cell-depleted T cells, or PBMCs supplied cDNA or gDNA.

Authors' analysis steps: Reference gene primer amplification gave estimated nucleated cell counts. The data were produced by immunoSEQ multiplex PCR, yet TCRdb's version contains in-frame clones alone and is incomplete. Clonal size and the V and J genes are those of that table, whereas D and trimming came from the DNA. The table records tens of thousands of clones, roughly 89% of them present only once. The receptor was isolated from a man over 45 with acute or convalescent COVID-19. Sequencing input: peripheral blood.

CDR3: CASSPRTGGYEQYF. CDR3 in DNA: TGTGCCAGCAGCCCCCGGACAGGGGGCTACGAGCAGTACTTC. The chain uses TRBV7-7 and TRBJ2-7; 10 nucleotides line up with TRBD1. V shed 5 bases, J shed 3 bases, and the junction held 4 bases outside the gene matches. CDR3 size: 14 residues. Germline lookup yields CDR1 SSHAT and CDR2 FNYEAQ (reference sequence).